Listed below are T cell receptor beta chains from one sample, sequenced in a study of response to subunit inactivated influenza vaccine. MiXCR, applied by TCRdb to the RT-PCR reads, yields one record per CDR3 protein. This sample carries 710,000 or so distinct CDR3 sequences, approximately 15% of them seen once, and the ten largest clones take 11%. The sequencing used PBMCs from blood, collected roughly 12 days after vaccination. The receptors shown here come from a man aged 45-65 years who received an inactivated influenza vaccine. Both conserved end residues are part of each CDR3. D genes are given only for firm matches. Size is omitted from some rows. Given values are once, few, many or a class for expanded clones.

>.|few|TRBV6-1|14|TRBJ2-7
TGTGCCAGCAGAGCCGGGTATGGGGTCTACGAGCAGTACTTC
CASRAGYGVYEQYF
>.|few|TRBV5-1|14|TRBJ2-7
TGCGCCAGCAGCTTGCGGAGAACAGACTACGAGCAGTACTTC
CASSLRRTDYEQYF
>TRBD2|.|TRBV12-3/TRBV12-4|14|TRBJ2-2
TGTGCCAGCATATATCTAGCGGGCACCGGGGAGCTGTTTTTT
CASIYLAGTGELFF
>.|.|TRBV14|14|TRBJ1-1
TGTGCCAGCAGCCTGAGGGGTTGGGCCACTGAAGCTTTCTTT
CASSLRGWATEAFF
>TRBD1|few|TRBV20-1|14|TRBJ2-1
TGCAGTGCGGAACAGGGGCTCCATGGGGATGAGCAGTTCTTC
CSAEQGLHGDEQFF
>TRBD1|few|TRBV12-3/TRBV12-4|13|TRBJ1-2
TGTGCCAGCAGCACCGGACAGGGAGGAGGCTACACCTTC
CASSTGQGGGYTF
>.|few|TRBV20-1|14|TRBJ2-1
TGCAGTGCTAGAGCGGGAGCAGGGCCCAATGAGCAGTTCTTC
CSARAGAGPNEQFF
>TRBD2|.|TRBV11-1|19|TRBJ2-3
TGTGCCAGCAGCCCAGGGGCCCTAGCGGGCCAGGTCGGCACAGATACGCAGTATTTT
CASSPGALAGQVGTDTQYF
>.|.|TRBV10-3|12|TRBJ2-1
TGTGCCATCAGGTCTTCCTACAATGAGCAGTTCTTC
CAIRSSYNEQFF
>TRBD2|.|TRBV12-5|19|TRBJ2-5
TGTGCTAGTGGTAGAAATCCCCGGACTAGCGGGAGTTTAGGGGAGACCCAGTACTTC
CASGRNPRTSGSLGETQYF
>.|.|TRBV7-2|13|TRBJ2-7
TGTGCCAGCAGCCTAAAAGCTGCCTACGAGCAGTACTTC
CASSLKAAYEQYF
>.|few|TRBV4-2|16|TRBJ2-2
TGTGCCAGCAGCCACGGGGCCGTGTCCAACACCGGGGAGCTGTTTTTT
CASSHGAVSNTGELFF
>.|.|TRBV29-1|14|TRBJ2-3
TGCAGCGCGAAGTTCGGGGGCAGACCAGATACGCAGTATTTT
CSAKFGGRPDTQYF
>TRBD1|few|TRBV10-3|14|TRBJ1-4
TGTGCCATCAGTGGGGCAGGGGGTAATGAAAAACTGTTTTTT
CAISGAGGNEKLFF
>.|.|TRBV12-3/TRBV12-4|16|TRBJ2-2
TGTGCCAGCAGCCCACATGGGGGTACGAGCACCGGGGAGCTGTTTTTT
CASSPHGGTSTGELFF
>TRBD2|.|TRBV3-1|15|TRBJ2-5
TGTGCCAGCAGCCAAGTAGGCGGGAGTGAAGAGACCCAGTACTTC
CASSQVGGSEETQYF
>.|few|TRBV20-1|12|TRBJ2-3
TGCAGTGCTAGAGATCCCGTAGATACGCAGTATTTT
CSARDPVDTQYF
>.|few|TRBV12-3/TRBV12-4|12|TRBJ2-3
TGTGCCAGCAGTTTTAGCCCAGATACGCAGTATTTT
CASSFSPDTQYF
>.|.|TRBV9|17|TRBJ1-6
TGTGCCAGCAGCGTAGAAATAACGCCGACTAATAATTCACCCCTCCACTTT
CASSVEITPTNNSPLHF
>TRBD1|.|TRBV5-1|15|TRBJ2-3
TGCGCCAGCAGCGACAGGGGGCCGAGCACAGATACGCAGTATTTT
CASSDRGPSTDTQYF
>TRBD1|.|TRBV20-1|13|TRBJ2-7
TGCAGTACCGGACAGGGGCTAATTTGGGAGCAGTACTTC
CSTGQGLIWEQYF
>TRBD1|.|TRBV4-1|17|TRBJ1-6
TGCGCCAGCAGCCAAGTTTTAAGGGGGCCTCCTAATTCACCCCTCCACTTT
CASSQVLRGPPNSPLHF
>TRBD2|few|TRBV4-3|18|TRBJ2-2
TGCGCCAGCAGCCAAGTTAATCTAGCGGGCCGGGCAGGCGGGGAGCTGTTTTTT
CASSQVNLAGRAGGELFF
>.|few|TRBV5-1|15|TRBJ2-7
TGCGCCAGCAGCTTGGTTTCCGCATACTCCTACGAGCAGTACTTC
CASSLVSAYSYEQYF
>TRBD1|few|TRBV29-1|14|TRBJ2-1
TGCAGCGTCAGAGACAGGGGGAGCTACAATGAGCAGTTCTTC
CSVRDRGSYNEQFF
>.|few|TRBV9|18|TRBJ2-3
TGTGCCAGCAGCGCCGCACCGGGACTTAACATTGGCACAGATACGCAGTATTTT
CASSAAPGLNIGTDTQYF
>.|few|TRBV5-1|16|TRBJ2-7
TGCGCCAGCAGCGGCCTGGGGGGCAGGGGGTCCTACGAGCAGTACTTC
CASSGLGGRGSYEQYF
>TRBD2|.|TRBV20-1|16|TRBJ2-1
TGCAGTGCTAGACCGCTCGGGAGGGGGGCTTACAATGAGCAGTTCTTC
CSARPLGRGAYNEQFF
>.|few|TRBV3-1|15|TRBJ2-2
TGTGCCAGCAGCCAAGCTGCACGAACCCACGGGGAGCTGTTTTTT
CASSQAARTHGELFF
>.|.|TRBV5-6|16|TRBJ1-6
TGTGCCAGCAGCTTGAGGGCCGGAGGGAATAATTCACCCCTCCACTTT
CASSLRAGGNNSPLHF
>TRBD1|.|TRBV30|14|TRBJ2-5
TGTGCCTGGATCCCGGGACAGGGCCAAGAGACCCAGTACTTC
CAWIPGQGQETQYF
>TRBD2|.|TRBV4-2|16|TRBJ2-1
TGTGCCAGCAGCCAAGGACTAGCGGGGGGGCCTAATGAGCAGTTCTTC
CASSQGLAGGPNEQFF
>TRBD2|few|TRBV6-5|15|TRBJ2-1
TGTGCCAGCAGTTACTTATCTAGCGGGAGTAATGAGCAGTTCTTC
CASSYLSSGSNEQFF
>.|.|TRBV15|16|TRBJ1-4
TGTGCCACCAGCAGAGATGGTCTCAACGGGAATGAAAAACTGTTTTTT
CATSRDGLNGNEKLFF
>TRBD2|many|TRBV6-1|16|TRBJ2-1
TGTGCCAGCAGCCGAGGACTAGCGGGGGGTTACAATGAGCAGTTCTTC
CASSRGLAGGYNEQFF
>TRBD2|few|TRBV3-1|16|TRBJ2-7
TGTGCCAGCAGCCAAGGGACCACTAGCGGGAGCCACGAGCAGTACTTC
CASSQGTTSGSHEQYF
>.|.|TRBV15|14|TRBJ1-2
TGTGCCACCAGCAGGGGTCGATTTGCTGGGCCCCTTGTCTTC
CATSRGRFAGPLVF
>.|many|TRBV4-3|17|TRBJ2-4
TGCGCCAGCAGCCAAGGGAGAGAAGGGCTAGCCAAAAACATTCAGTACTTC
CASSQGREGLAKNIQYF
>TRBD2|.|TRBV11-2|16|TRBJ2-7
TGTGCCAGCAGCTTAAGTGAGGCGAGCGGGAGTTACGAGCAGTACTTC
CASSLSEASGSYEQYF
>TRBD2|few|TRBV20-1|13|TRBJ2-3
TGCAGTGCGGGGGGGACCAGCACAGATACGCAGTATTTT
CSAGGTSTDTQYF
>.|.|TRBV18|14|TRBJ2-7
TGTGCCAGCTCACGCTATACAGAATCCTACGAGCAGTACTTC
CASSRYTESYEQYF
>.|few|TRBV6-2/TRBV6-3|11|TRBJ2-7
TGTGCCAGCATGATGATGGGCGAGCAGTACTTC
CASMMMGEQYF
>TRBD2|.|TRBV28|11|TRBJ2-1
TGTGCCACCATCTGGGGGGGACAGCAGTTCTTC
CATIWGGQQFF
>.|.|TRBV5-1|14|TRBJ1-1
TGCGCCAGCAGCTTAGACGCAAGGAATACTGAAGCTTTCTTT
CASSLDARNTEAFF
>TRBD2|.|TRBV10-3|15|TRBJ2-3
TGTGCCAGCACTAAGCGGGGGGGCGACGCAGATACGCAGTATTTT
CASTKRGGDADTQYF
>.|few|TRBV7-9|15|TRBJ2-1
TGTGCCAGCAGCTTACCCCGGGCAGGGCGGAATGAGCAGTTCTTC
CASSLPRAGRNEQFF
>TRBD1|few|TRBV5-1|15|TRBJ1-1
TGCGCCAGCAGCCAGACGGGACAGCTGAACACTGAAGCTTTCTTT
CASSQTGQLNTEAFF
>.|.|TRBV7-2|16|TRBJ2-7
TGTGCCAGCAGCACAAACTACCCAGGGGACCGCTACGAGCAGTACTTC
CASSTNYPGDRYEQYF
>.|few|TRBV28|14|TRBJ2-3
TGTGCCAGCAGTTTTCGGGCAGCCCCAGATACGCAGTATTTT
CASSFRAAPDTQYF
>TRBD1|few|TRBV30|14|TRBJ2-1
TGTGCCTGGAGTACAGGGGGCGGGTACAATGAGCAGTTCTTC
CAWSTGGGYNEQFF
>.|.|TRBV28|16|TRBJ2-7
TGTGCCAGCAGTTTCCCCTCCGGACAAGTTGACTACGAGCAGTACTTC
CASSFPSGQVDYEQYF